The 8 T cell receptor beta chains below all came from one sample that was sequenced in a study of PD-L1 blockade in urothelial cancer (dated by TCRdb to between 2016 and 2019). Library construction relied on the immunoSEQ multiplex PCR assay. As stored in TCRdb, this immuneACCESS dataset retains in-frame rearrangements with V and J assigned. A fraction of the clones does not appear; measured against another copy, unresolved V genes explain less than half of the discrepancy, and the remainder lacks a known reason. The sample yields 60,000 to 80,000 clones; around nine tenths were counted once. Around 11% of the sample rests with the top ten. This specimen's time point label, interpreted: peripheral blood 6 weeks after treatment start. Sequenced here: PBMCs, sampled around atezolizumab (anti-PD-L1) treatment. Every receptor here comes from a man between 60 and 75 years old with urothelial cancer.

The gene calls are TRBV7-2 and TRBJ1-2; 9 nucleotides align to TRBD1. The CDR3 covers 14 residues. J lost 1 base, V lost 6 bases, and 3 bases had no gene match. CDR1 and CDR2 from the germline V gene are SGHTA and FQGNSA. CDR3 amino acids: CASSYRGRNYGYTF. The CDR3 DNA reads TGTGCCAGCAGTTACAGGGGGCGTAACTATGGCTACACCTTC.

This clone was seen a single time. The chain couples TRBV5-4 to TRBJ2-7; D perhaps matches TRBD1 (8 bases). CDR1 and CDR2 (germline): SGHNT, YYREEE (reference sequence). V lost 4 bases and J lost 2, with 16 bases in between. The CDR3 runs 15 residues. CDR3 in DNA: TGTGCCAGCAGCGTTAACAGGGGGGGCGCCTACGAGCAGTACTTC. Translated, it gives CASSVNRGGAYEQYF.

The count of this clone is one. The gene calls are TRBV18 and TRBJ2-7, with D possibly being TRBD2 (6 bases). Germline-derived CDR1 and CDR2 are KGHSH and LQKENI. The CDR3 is made up of 19 amino acids. The V and J ends lost 3 bases and 4 bases respectively, with 28 bases between them. CDR3 loop: CASSPPKDLWRGLTYEQYF. For the CDR3, the DNA is TGTGCCAGCTCACCCCCCAAGGACCTGTGGCGGGGTTTAACGTACGAGCAGTACTTC.

The chain couples TRBV5-5 to TRBJ2-7, with TRBD2 matching 12 bases. Trimming cost V 0 bases and J 2 bases; bases outside gene matches: 6. This CDR3 spans 17 amino acids. In germline, CDR1 is SGHKS, CDR2 YYEKEE (reference sequence). The CDR3 sequence: CASSLATSGGPTYEQYF. The CDR3 DNA reads TGTGCCAGCAGCTTGGCCACTAGCGGGGGGCCAACCTACGAGCAGTACTTC. The full variable domain, its missing parts supplied by reference TRBV5-5 and TRBJ2-7, is DAGVTQSPTHLIKTRGQQVTLRCSPISGHKSVSWYQQVLGQGPQFIFQYYEKEERGRGNFPDRFSARQFPNYSSELNVNALLLGDSALYLCASSLATSGGPTYEQYFGPGTRLTVT.

The chain carries TRBV5-1 and TRBJ1-1; no clear D gene. The CDR3 length is 14 residues. Trimming left V 1 base short and J 1 base short, with 8 bases between. Germline CDR1 is SGHRS and CDR2 is YFSETQ. The DNA of the CDR3 is TGCGCCAGCAGCTTGCGTAACGGGAACACTGAAGCTTTCTTT. Amino acid sequence: CASSLRNGNTEAFF.

This clone was seen once. V usage is TRBV19 and J usage is TRBJ2-3; TRBD1 is a possible D gene (6 bases). This CDR3 has 13 amino acids. CDR1 and CDR2 (germline): LNHDA, SQIVND (reference sequence). With 4 bases removed from V and 7 bases from J, the gap between germline ends came to 12 bases. CDR3 DNA sequence: TGTGCCAGTAGTAGTCTGGACAGAAATACGCAGTATTTT. It codes for CASSSLDRNTQYF.

The chain combines TRBV9 with TRBJ2-2; 8 bases are a match to TRBD1. The V segment lost 2 bases and the J segment 7 bases; nucleotides outside the gene matches: 4. There are 14 residues in the CDR3. From germline, CDR1 is SGDLS and CDR2 YYNGEE. CDR3 amino acids: CASSVDRVGGELFF. The CDR3 DNA sequence: TGTGCCAGCAGCGTGGACAGGGTGGGCGGGGAGCTGTTTTTT.

V usage is TRBV7-3 and J usage is TRBJ2-7, with TRBD1 identical over 7 bases. The ends lost 5 bases at V and 2 bases at J; junction bases unmatched: 9. CDR1 and CDR2 (germline): SGHTA, FQGTGA. This CDR3 spans 15 amino acids. DNA for the CDR3: TGTGCCAGCAGCCTTAACCCGGGACAGACCTACGAGCAGTACTTC. This codes for CASSLNPGQTYEQYF. Combining the CDR3 with reference TRBV7-3 and TRBJ2-7 gives the whole variable domain GAGVSQTPSNKVTEKGKYVELRCDPISGHTALYWYRQSLGQGPEFLIYFQGTGAADDSGLPNDRFFAVRPEGSVSTLKIQRTERGDSAVYLCASSLNPGQTYEQYFGPGTRLTVT.